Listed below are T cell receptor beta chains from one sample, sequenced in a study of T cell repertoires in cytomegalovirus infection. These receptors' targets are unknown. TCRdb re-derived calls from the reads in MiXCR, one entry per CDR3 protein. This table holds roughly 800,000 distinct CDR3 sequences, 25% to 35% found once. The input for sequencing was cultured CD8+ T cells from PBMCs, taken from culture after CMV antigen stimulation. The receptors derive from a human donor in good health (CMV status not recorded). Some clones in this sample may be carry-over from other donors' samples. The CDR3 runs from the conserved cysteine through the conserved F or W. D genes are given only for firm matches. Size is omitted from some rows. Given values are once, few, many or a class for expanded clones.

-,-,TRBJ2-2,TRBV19,TGTGCCAGTAGTCCCCCCGGTTTGGGATCCACCGGGGAGCTGTTTTTT,CASSPPGLGSTGELFF
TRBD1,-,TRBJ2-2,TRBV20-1,TGCAGTGCTTATCCGGACAGGGGGTTTTCCGGGGAGCTGTTTTTT,CSAYPDRGFSGELFF
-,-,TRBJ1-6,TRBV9,TGTGCCAGCAGCGTATGGGGAGATAATTCACCCCTCCACTTT,CASSVWGDNSPLHF
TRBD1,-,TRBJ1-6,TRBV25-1,TGTGCCAGCAGTGAATTCGGGACAGCTAATAATTCACCCCTCCACTTT,CASSEFGTANNSPLHF
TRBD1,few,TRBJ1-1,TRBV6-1,TGTGCCAGCAGCCGACAGGGGGCCAGACGGAACACTGAAGCTTTCTTT,CASSRQGARRNTEAFF
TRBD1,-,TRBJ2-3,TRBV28,TGTGCCAGCAGTTCCAGGGACAGACCTTACACAGATACGCAGTATTTT,CASSSRDRPYTDTQYF
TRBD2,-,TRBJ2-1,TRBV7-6,TGTGCCAGCAGCTCCTCGACTAGCGGGGCCTTCAATGAGCAGTTCTTC,CASSSSTSGAFNEQFF
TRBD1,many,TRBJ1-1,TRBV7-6,TGTGCCAGCAGTTACGGACAGGGAGCGGCTTTCTTT,CASSYGQGAAFF
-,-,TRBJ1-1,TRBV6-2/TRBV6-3,TGTGCCAGCACCGAAACTGGGAACACTGAAGCTTTCTTT,CASTETGNTEAFF
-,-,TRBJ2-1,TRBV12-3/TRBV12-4,TGTGCCAGCAGCGCCGGGAGATATGAGCAGTTCTTC,CASSAGRYEQFF
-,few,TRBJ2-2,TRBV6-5,TGTGCCAGCAGCCCATGGTCTTCCGGGCGCACCGGGGAGCTGTTTTTT,CASSPWSSGRTGELFF
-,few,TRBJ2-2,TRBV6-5,TGTGCCACCAGTTACGACCTGGCCGGGGAGCTGTTTTTT,CATSYDLAGELFF
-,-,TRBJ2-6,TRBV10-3,TGTGCCATCAGTGAGTCGACCTCTGGGGCCAACGTCCTGACTTTC,CAISESTSGANVLTF
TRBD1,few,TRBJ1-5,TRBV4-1,TGCGCCAGCAGCTCTCGGACAGGTAATAGCAATCAGCCCCAGCATTTT,CASSSRTGNSNQPQHF
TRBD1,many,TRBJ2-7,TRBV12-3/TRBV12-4,TGTGCCAGCAGTTTAACAGGGGTCACCTACGAGCAGTACTTC,CASSLTGVTYEQYF
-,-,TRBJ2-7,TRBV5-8,TGTGCCAGCAACTCCCGGAGGAACGAGCAGTACTTC,CASNSRRNEQYF
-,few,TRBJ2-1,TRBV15,TGTGCCACCAGCAGAGATGAGGATTATCAGGATGAGCAGTTCTTC,CATSRDEDYQDEQFF
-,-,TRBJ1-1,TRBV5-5,TGTGCCAGCAGCTTCGGTCGGCGGAGCGAAGCTTTCTTT,CASSFGRRSEAFF
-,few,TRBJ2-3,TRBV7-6,TGTGCCAGCAGCTCGGGACTCCTCCCCACAGATACGCAGTATTTT,CASSSGLLPTDTQYF
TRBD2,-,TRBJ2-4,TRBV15,TGTGCCACCAGCAGAGCCCAGCGGGGGGGTTACAAAAACATTCAGTACTTC,CATSRAQRGGYKNIQYF
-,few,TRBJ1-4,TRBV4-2,TGTGCCAGCAGCCAAGTGACCGGGAGAGCGAATGAAAAACTGTTTTTT,CASSQVTGRANEKLFF
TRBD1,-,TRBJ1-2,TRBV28,TGTGCCAGCAGCCAGACAGGGGATAACTATGGCTACACCTTC,CASSQTGDNYGYTF
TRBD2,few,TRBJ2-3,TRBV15,TGTGCCACCAGCAGACCCCCCGGGGGGGGAGTGACAGATACGCAGTATTTT,CATSRPPGGGVTDTQYF
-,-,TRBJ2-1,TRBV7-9,TGTGCCAGCCCGGGGGTCAATGAGCAGTTCTTC,CASPGVNEQFF
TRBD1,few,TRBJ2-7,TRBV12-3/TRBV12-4,TGTGCCAGCAGGCTACAGGGGTTGGAGCAGTACTTC,CASRLQGLEQYF
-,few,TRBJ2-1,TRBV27,TGTGCCAGCAGTCCGTCGGTTGCGGCGAGCTCCTACAATGAGCAGTTCTTC,CASSPSVAASSYNEQFF
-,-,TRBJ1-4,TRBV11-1,TGTGCCAGCAGCTTAGGCCGACGGTCAACTAATGAAAAACTGTTTTTT,CASSLGRRSTNEKLFF
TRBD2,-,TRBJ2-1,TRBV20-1,TGCAGTGCCCGATCCCTAGCGGGGGGGACAAATGAGCAGTTCTTC,CSARSLAGGTNEQFF
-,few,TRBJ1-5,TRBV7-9,TGTGCCAGCAGCTTGGTCAGTAGCAATCAGCCCCAGCATTTT,CASSLVSSNQPQHF
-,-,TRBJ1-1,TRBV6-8,TGTGCCAGCAGGGGCCCGGGGGACACTGGTTTGAGCACTGAAGCTTTCTTT,CASRGPGDTGLSTEAFF
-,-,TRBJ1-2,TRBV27,TGTGCCAGCAGTTTAGGGGGCGGGCTGAGCTATGGCTACACCTTC,CASSLGGGLSYGYTF
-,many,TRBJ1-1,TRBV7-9,TGTGCCAGCAGCCACAACACTGAAGCTTTCTTT,CASSHNTEAFF